This T cell receptor (beta chain) came from a study of beta chain features in type 1 diabetes. Study overall: The patient and healthy donor groups were comparable for age, gender and cell yields. Sorted cells numbering under 110 million were examined across all samples. Study-level points and caveats: Within patients, naive, central memory and Treg TCRB repertoires seemed more similar than within healthy donors.

Every isolated RNA sample was fully reverse transcribed, so sequencing captured expressed TCRB transcripts. Here immunoSEQ multiplex PCR was the method, and the copy in TCRdb shows in-frame clones only, minus some. There are fewer than 650,000 clones in the sample; less than 20% occur only once, and 0.07% to 0.095% lies in the top ten. Post-sort purity exceeded 95% for all sorted populations. Trimming shortened V by 0 bases and J by 9 bases, and 7 bases separated the two germline ends. Germline CDR1 MGHRA, CDR2 YSYEKL. The CDR3 contains 12 residues. With respect to this clone: Its cognate antigen is unknown.

Sequenced: naive CD4+ T cells from blood. The rearrangement uses TRBV4-1 and TRBJ2-3; D is ambiguous. This sequence originates from a man between 18 and 29 years old in good health. In DNA, the CDR3 is TGCGCCAGCAGCCAAGAGGGGTACACGCAGTATTTT. Its protein is CASSQEGYTQYF.